The following is a T cell receptor (beta chain) sequence with its context. These data come from a study of response to subunit inactivated influenza vaccine. One entry per CDR3 protein, called by TCRdb with MiXCR from the RT-PCR reads. The sample lists fewer than 550,000 distinct CDR3 sequences, 25% seen once, with under 2.5% in the top ten. V gave up 6 bases and J gave up 8 bases, with 18 bases separating them. The CDR3 loop spans 14 amino acids. The receptor was isolated from a man aged 50-60 years who received an inactivated influenza vaccine. The sample consisted of CD4+ T cells sorted from PBMCs, taken around 5 days after vaccination. V and J are TRBV12-3 or TRBV12-4 and TRBJ2-3; D assignment may be TRBD1 or TRBD2 (5 bases each). This CDR3 is CASSPVIPGTTQYF. CDR3 bases: TGTGCCAGCAGCCCTGTAATCCCCGGGACTACGCAGTATTTT.